This T cell receptor (beta chain) was identified in a study of blood T cell repertoires in COVID-19. Overall study: COVID-19 samples, acute and convalescent, were from the United States, Italy and Spain. Sample material is recorded as cDNA or gDNA derived from T cells, B-cell-depleted T cells, or PBMCs.

This clone appeared a few times. Sequencing used immunoSEQ multiplex PCR; TCRdb keeps in-frame clones, though not all of them. Among 330,000 or so clones listed, around 90% were seen once. Trimming shortened V by 1 base and J by 8 bases, and 11 bases separated the two germline ends. Germline V gene lookup returns CDR1 SGHTA and CDR2 FQGNSA. The CDR3 covers 13 residues. Material: peripheral blood. The chain is built from TRBV7-2 and TRBJ1-1, with D tentatively TRBD1 (6 bases). The sequence was obtained from a man aged 25-45 years with COVID-19, enrolled during active disease. CDR3 DNA: TGTGCCAGCAGCTTAGTTTCTGGGGGCGAAGCTTTCTTT. Its translation is CASSLVSGGEAFF.